This T cell receptor (beta chain) was sequenced for a study of blood T cells in healthy people across ages. This clonotype came up many times. What it recognizes is unknown. Overall study results and limits: Relative to aged donors, long-lived donors carried more naive CD4+ cells and displayed higher diversity. Estimates based on one million T cells were treated as lower bounds.

Together with a sample-barcoded 5' primer, a J-beta primer mix was included in a second PCR lasting roughly 6 to 12 cycles. TCRdb reprocessed the 5' RACE reads with MiXCR, giving one entry per CDR3 protein. This table has approximately 1,000,000 distinct CDR3 sequences, less than 50% appearing once. The CDR3 runs to 12 residues. From germline, CDR1 is MGHDK and CDR2 SYGVNS. The V segment lost 5 bases and the J segment 10 bases; nucleotides outside the gene matches: 8. Around 10 milliliters of peripheral blood were drawn from each donor. The sequencing sample was made of blood. J is TRBJ2-7 and V is TRBV25-1; TRBD1 agrees at 7 bases. This receptor was identified in an older woman in good health. The CDR3 DNA is TGTGCCAGCAGTCCCCCGACAGGGAAACAGTACTTC. Translating it yields CASSPPTGKQYF.